This entry is about one T cell receptor beta chain. In this sample, this clonotype turned up many times. Its antigen is not yet known. Qualities for individual bases were not recorded, and no much larger clone is one base off. These data belong to a study of Graves' ophthalmopathy and Graves' hyperthyroidism (dated by TCRdb to between 2018 and 2020). For the wider study: Peripheral blood was collected at initial diagnosis, before any treatment. To explore V-J signatures that separate ophthalmopathy from hyperthyroidism, a discovery set of about a hundred patients was enrolled, consisting of 43 with ophthalmopathy and approximately 57 with stable hyperthyroidism. The independent validation cohort included under 20 hyperthyroidism patients plus 17 patients who later progressed from hyperthyroidism to ophthalmopathy. After sampling, hyperthyroidism patients received methimazole starting at 30 mg daily, and ophthalmopathy patients received high-dose intravenous methylprednisolone. The study used TCR beta repertoire signatures to distinguish Graves' ophthalmopathy from Graves' hyperthyroidism and to predict progression to ophthalmopathy. In total, 135 blood samples were TCR-sequenced: 43 ophthalmopathy, around 75 hyperthyroidism and some 17 hyperthyroidism-to-ophthalmopathy patients. The 100 discovery patients were randomly divided into training and test sets at a 7:3 ratio. In five or six hyperthyroidism patients, the T-cell repertoire of thyroid tissue was compared with the T-cell repertoire of blood.

Patients with ophthalmopathy had moderately to severely active disease, with a Clinical Activity Score of 3 or more, a NOSPECS grade of 4 or more, and a disease duration of less than 3 months. Anyone with other autoimmune diseases, uncontrolled infections, pregnancy or lactation was excluded from the study. Diagnosis was based on clinical symptoms, serum thyroxine, TRAb, thyroid ultrasound and orbital computed tomography. PBMCs were isolated from about 9.1 ml of fresh peripheral blood by Ficoll-Paque density gradient centrifugation. Total RNA was extracted with Trizol reagent and quality-checked on an Agilent 2100 Bioanalyzer. After removal of 6 bases from V and 5 bases from J, the junction retains 14 bases not matched to a gene. Looking up the germline V gene yields CDR1 SNHLY and CDR2 FYNNEI. From the cysteine up to the phenylalanine, the CDR3 has a length of 16 residues. Solely the CDR3 DNA is kept, with 48 bases framed from the first base.

General conclusions and limits of the study: Sample size was not predetermined statistically, and investigators were not blinded to group allocation. In validation, the model predicted ophthalmopathy progression with about 71% sensitivity and approximately 75% specificity; 12 predicted patients were CT-confirmed with GO in a median of approximately 6.2 months. Most of the expanded thyroid clonotypes with a frequency above 0.001 were also detected in blood, and it was suggested that the thyroid immune response may be reflected by blood repertoires. Ophthalmopathy was separated from stable hyperthyroidism by the 13-signature model with more than 85% sensitivity and around 81% specificity in cross-validation and with 80%/75% in the test set.

For repertoire sequencing, TCR beta CDR3 regions were amplified from RNA transcripts. HTBI primers and the Qiagen OneStep RT-PCR kit were used in a first-round RT-PCR, which was followed by a second-round multiplex PCR, size selection and purification. Libraries were sequenced on an Illumina HiSeq2000 using paired-end 100 bp reads. On the study's bioinformatics: SOAPnuke was used to process the reads, throwing out any read that had adapters, had uncalled bases, had a mean Phred below 15, or lacked an exact constant-primer or identifier match. COPE v1.2.5 was used to merge high-quality paired reads. Unique nucleotide sequences were defined as clonotypes and aligned to IMGT TRB V, D and J references using MiTCR v1.1. The analysis was limited to V-J combinations with a frequency above 0.0001, which together covered over 98% of repertoires. For each V-J combination, a TCR clonal expansion and chaos score was defined as F50 clonal expansion divided by the chaos observed in the TCRdist matrix. Features were reduced by Welch's t-statistics and random forest to around 14 V-J combinations, which fed a naive Bayes classifier. Thyroid-blood repertoire similarity was quantified with the Morisita-Horn index. In TCRdb, the public reads were trimmed at Q25 with fastp and aligned with MiXCR, with productive beta chains retained. Entries are consolidated by CDR3 protein sequence, retaining the most common genes and DNA. V and J calls and clone size were set by TCRdb, not the authors. A total of over 150,000 distinct CDR3 sequences appear in this sample, less than 45% of them only once. 5.8% of the sample is held by the ten biggest clonotypes.

Sequenced material: peripheral blood. The chain uses TRBV2 and TRBJ2-5; the junction holds 8 bases that match TRBD2. The receptor was derived from a woman in her thirties or forties with Graves' ophthalmopathy. Donor details come from another sample of the same person, matched by shared clones. DNA sequence: TGTGCCAGCAGGGGAGGCCTCGGGGGGGCGCGTGAGACCCAGTACTTC. Protein translation: CASRGGLGGARETQYF.